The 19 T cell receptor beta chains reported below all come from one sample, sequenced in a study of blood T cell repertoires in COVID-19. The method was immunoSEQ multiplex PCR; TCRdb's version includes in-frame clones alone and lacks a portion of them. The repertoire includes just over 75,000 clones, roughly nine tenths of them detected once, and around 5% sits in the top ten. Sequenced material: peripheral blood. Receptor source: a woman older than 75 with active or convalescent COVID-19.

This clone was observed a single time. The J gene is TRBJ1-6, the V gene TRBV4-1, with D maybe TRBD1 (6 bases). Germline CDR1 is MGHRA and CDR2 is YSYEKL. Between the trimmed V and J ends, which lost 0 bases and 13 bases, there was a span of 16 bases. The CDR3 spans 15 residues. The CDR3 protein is CASSQDVQGEGPLHF. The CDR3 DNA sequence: TGCGCCAGCAGCCAAGATGTACAGGGAGAGGGGCCCCTCCACTTT.

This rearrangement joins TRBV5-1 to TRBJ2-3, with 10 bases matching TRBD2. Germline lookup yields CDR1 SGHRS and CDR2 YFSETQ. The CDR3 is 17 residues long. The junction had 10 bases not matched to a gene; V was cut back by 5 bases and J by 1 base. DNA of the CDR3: TGCGCCAGCAGGCGGCCCGTTACTAGCGGGGGCACAGATACGCAGTATTTT. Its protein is CASRRPVTSGGTDTQYF.

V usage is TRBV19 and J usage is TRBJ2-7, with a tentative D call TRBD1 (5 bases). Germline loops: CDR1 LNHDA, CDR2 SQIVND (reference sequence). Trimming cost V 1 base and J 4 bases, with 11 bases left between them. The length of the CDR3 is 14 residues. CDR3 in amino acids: CASSIASGWYEQYF. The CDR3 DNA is TGTGCCAGTAGTATAGCCTCAGGGTGGTACGAGCAGTACTTC.

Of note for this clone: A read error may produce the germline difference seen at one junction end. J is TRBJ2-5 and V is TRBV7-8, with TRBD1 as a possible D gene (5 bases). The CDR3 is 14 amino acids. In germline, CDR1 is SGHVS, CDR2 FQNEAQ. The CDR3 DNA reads TGTGTCAGCAGCTTGACAGTGTTCCAAGAGACCCAGTACTTC. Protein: CVSSLTVFQETQYF.

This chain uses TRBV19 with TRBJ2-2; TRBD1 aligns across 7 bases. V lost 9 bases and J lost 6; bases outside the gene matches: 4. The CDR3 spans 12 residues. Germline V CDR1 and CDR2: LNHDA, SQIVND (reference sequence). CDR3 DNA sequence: TGTGCCAGCCAGGGGGTAGCCGGGGAGCTGTTTTTT. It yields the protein CASQGVAGELFF.

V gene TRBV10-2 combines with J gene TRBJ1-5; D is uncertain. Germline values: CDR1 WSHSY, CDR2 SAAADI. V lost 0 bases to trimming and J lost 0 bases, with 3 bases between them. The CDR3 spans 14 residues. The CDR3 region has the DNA TGCGCCAGCAGTGAGTCCAGTAGCAATCAGCCCCAGCATTTT. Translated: CASSESSSNQPQHF.

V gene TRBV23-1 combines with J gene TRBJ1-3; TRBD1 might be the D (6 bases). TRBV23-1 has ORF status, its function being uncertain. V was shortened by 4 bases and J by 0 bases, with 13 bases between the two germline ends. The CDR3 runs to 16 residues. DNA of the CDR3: TGCGCCAGCAGTCTCGGGGGGCACCACTCTGGAAACACCATATATTTT. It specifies CASSLGGHHSGNTIYF.

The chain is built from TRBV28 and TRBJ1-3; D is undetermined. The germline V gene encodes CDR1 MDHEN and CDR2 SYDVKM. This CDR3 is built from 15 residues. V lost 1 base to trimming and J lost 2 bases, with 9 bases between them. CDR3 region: CASSLFPRTGNTIYF. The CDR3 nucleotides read TGTGCCAGCAGTTTATTCCCCAGGACTGGAAACACCATATATTTT.

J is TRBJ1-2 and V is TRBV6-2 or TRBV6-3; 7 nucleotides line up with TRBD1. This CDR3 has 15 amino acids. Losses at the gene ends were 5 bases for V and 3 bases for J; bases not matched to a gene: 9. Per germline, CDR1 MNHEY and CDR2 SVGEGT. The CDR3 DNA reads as TGTGCCAGCAGTGTTCCAAGACAGGGCGACTATGGCTACACCTTC. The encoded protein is CASSVPRQGDYGYTF.

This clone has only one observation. The CDR3 region is CASSLQGANVLTF. The CDR3 coding sequence is TGTGCCAGCAGCTTACAGGGGGCCAACGTCCTGACTTTC. The chain couples TRBV7-3 to TRBJ2-6; no definite D call. V was trimmed by 2 bases and J by 4 bases, leaving 3 bases between them. The CDR3 totals 13 residues. Germline loops: CDR1 SGHTA, CDR2 FQGTGA.

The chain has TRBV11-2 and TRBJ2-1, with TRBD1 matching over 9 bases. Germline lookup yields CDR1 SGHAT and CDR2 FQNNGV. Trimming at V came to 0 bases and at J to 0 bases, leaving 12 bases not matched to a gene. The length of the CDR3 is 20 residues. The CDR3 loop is CASSLDRATGGFSSYNEQFF. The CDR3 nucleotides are TGTGCCAGCAGCTTAGATAGGGCGACAGGGGGATTCAGCTCCTACAATGAGCAGTTCTTC.

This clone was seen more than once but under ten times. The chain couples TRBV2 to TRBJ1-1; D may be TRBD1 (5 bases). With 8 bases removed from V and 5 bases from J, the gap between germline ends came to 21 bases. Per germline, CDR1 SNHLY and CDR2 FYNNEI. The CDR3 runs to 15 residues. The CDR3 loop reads CASFKSTAEGTEAFF. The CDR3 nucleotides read TGTGCCAGCTTTAAATCAACCGCGGAGGGGACTGAAGCTTTCTTT. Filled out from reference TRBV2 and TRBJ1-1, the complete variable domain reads EPEVTQTPSHQVTQMGQEVILRCVPISNHLYFYWYRQILGQKVEFLVSFYNNEISEKSEIFDDQFSVERPDGSNFTLKIRSTKLEDSAMYFCASFKSTAEGTEAFFGQGTRLTVV.

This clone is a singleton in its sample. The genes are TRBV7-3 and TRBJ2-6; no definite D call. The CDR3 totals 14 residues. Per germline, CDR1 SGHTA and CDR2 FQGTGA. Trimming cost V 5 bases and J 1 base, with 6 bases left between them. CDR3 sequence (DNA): TGTGCCAGCAGCCCAGCGTCTGGGGCCAACGTCCTGACTTTC. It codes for CASSPASGANVLTF. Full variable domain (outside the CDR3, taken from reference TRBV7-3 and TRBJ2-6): GAGVSQTPSNKVTEKGKYVELRCDPISGHTALYWYRQSLGQGPEFLIYFQGTGAADDSGLPNDRFFAVRPEGSVSTLKIQRTERGDSAVYLCASSPASGANVLTFGAGSRLTVL.

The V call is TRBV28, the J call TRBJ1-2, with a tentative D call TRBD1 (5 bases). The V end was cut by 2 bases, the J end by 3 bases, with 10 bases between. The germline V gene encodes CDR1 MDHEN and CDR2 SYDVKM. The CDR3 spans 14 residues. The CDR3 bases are TGTGCCAGCAGTTTACGGCAGGGCTACTATGGCTACACCTTC. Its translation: CASSLRQGYYGYTF.

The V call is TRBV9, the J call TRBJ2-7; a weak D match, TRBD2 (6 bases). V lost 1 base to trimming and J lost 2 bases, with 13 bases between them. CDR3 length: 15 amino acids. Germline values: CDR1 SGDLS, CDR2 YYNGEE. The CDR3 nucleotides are TGTGCCAGCAGCGTAATGGGGACGGGAGCCTACGAGCAGTACTTC. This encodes CASSVMGTGAYEQYF.

CDR3 loop: CAISEYTGGQPQHF. The CDR3 nucleotides read TGTGCCATCAGTGAGTACACAGGGGGGCAGCCCCAGCATTTT. The chain joins TRBV10-3 to TRBJ1-5, with 8 nucleotides matching TRBD1. Germline trimming cut 1 base from V and 7 bases from J; bases unmatched to any gene: 3. Germline V CDR1 and CDR2: ENHRY, SYGVKD. The CDR3 is 14 residues long.

The CDR3 loop reads CASSYRVSYEQYF. DNA for the CDR3: TGTGCCAGCAGTTATCGGGTCTCCTACGAGCAGTACTTC. The V gene is TRBV6-6, the J gene TRBJ2-7; D gene uncertain. From germline, CDR1 is MNHNY and CDR2 SVGAGI (reference sequence). Trimming took 3 bases from V and 0 from J, leaving 6 bases between them. The CDR3 is made up of 13 amino acids.

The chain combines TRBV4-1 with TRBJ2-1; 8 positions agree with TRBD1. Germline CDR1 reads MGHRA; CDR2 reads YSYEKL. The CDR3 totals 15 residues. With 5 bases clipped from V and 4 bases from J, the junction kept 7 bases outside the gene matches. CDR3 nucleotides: TGCGCCAGCAGCTCCGCAGGGGGCGGTTACAATGAGCAGTTCTTC. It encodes CASSSAGGGYNEQFF.

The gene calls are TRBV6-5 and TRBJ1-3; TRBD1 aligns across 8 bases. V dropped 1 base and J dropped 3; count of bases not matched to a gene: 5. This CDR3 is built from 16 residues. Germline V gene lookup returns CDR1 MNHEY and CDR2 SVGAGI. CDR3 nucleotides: TGTGCCAGCAGTTACTTCAGGACAGGGCTTGGAAACACCATATATTTT. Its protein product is CASSYFRTGLGNTIYF.